A single sample is the source of the 9 T cell receptor beta chains below, sequenced in a study of shared clonotypes between healthy human individuals. Clones were read by immunoSEQ multiplex PCR, and TCRdb kept only the in-frame ones, dropping some. This repertoire shows around 330,000 clones, about 74% found once; its top ten account for approximately 10%. Sequencing was performed on memory CD4+ T cells sorted from blood. Subset specified: CD45RA-negative fraction. The source of these receptors is a man aged 25 to 40 in good health.

CDR3 DNA: TGTGCCAGCAGCGGACTAGCGGGAGATGGGACCCAGTACTTC. Translated, it gives CASSGLAGDGTQYF. The chain is built from TRBV5-4 and TRBJ2-5, with TRBD2 matching 13 bases. With 4 bases clipped from V and 7 bases from J, the junction kept 4 bases outside the gene matches. This CDR3 is 14 amino acids long. In germline, CDR1 is SGHNT, CDR2 YYREEE (reference sequence).

The rearrangement uses TRBV6-1 and TRBJ1-2; D gene uncertain. V lost 7 bases and J lost 4, with 13 bases in between. CDR1 MNHNS and CDR2 SASEGT come from the germline V gene. This CDR3 comprises 13 residues. The CDR3 reads CASTTSPGYGYTF. CDR3 DNA sequence: TGTGCCAGCACAACCAGCCCGGGCTATGGCTACACCTTC.

The chain carries TRBV5-6 and TRBJ2-5; 8 bases map to TRBD2. The trim removed 6 bases at V and 1 base at J, leaving 14 bases unmatched. Per germline, CDR1 SGHDT and CDR2 YYEEEE. The CDR3 has 17 amino acids. This CDR3 is CASTRGGWPSGQETQYF. Here the CDR3 DNA reads TGTGCCAGCACCCGCGGGGGGTGGCCTAGCGGCCAAGAGACCCAGTACTTC.

The chain has TRBV27 and TRBJ2-7; the match to TRBD1 covers 8 bases. CDR1 MNHEY and CDR2 SMNVEV come from the germline V gene (reference sequence). J lost 4 bases, V lost 6 bases, and 11 bases had no gene match. The CDR3 covers 15 residues. The CDR3 bases are TGTGCCAGCAGGCGTAGCAGGGGGCTCGCATACGAGCAGTACTTC. It encodes CASRRSRGLAYEQYF.

The sample holds a few counts of this clone. V usage is TRBV19 and J usage is TRBJ2-1, with TRBD1 identical over 11 bases. V dropped 1 base and J dropped 9; count of bases not matched to a gene: 5. The CDR3 spans 15 residues. Germline V gene data show CDR1 as LNHDA and CDR2 as SQIVND (reference sequence). In DNA form, the CDR3 reads TGTGCCAGTAGTATAGCGGACAGGGGGCTGAGTGAGCAGTTCTTC. Protein product: CASSIADRGLSEQFF.

This chain uses TRBV5-4 with TRBJ2-5, with no clear D. Looked up from germline, CDR1 is SGHNT and CDR2 is YYREEE (reference sequence). The CDR3 runs to 14 residues. Trimming stripped 0 bases from V and 1 base from J, with 7 bases between. CDR3 protein: CASSLGQFQETQYF. For the CDR3, the DNA is TGTGCCAGCAGCTTGGGGCAGTTCCAAGAGACCCAGTACTTC.

The table lists this clone with a count of one. The genes are TRBV6-1 and TRBJ1-3, with D perhaps TRBD1 (5 bases). Germline values: CDR1 MNHNS, CDR2 SASEGT. This CDR3 has 13 amino acids. V lost 8 bases to trimming and J lost 3 bases, with 11 bases between them. This chain's CDR3 is CASDRGGGNTIYF. The DNA for the CDR3 is TGTGCCAGCGATAGGGGCGGTGGAAACACCATATATTTT.

The rearrangement joins TRBV6-6 to TRBJ2-3; TRBD2 might be the D (5 bases). The CDR3 spans 16 residues. Germline assignment: CDR1 MNHNY and CDR2 SVGAGI (reference sequence). V was clipped by 4 bases and J by 1 base, with 15 bases between them. The chain's CDR3 is CASSSRLAGGTDTQYF. The CDR3 DNA follows: TGTGCCAGCAGTTCTAGGTTGGCGGGTGGCACAGATACGCAGTATTTT.

This rearrangement joins TRBV2 to TRBJ2-3; D is unclear. V was trimmed by 1 base and J by 0 bases, leaving 2 bases between them. This CDR3 has 13 amino acids. Looked up from germline, CDR1 is SNHLY and CDR2 is FYNNEI. The CDR3, as DNA: TGTGCCAGCAGTGAAGAGAGCACAGATACGCAGTATTTT. Its translation: CASSEESTDTQYF.